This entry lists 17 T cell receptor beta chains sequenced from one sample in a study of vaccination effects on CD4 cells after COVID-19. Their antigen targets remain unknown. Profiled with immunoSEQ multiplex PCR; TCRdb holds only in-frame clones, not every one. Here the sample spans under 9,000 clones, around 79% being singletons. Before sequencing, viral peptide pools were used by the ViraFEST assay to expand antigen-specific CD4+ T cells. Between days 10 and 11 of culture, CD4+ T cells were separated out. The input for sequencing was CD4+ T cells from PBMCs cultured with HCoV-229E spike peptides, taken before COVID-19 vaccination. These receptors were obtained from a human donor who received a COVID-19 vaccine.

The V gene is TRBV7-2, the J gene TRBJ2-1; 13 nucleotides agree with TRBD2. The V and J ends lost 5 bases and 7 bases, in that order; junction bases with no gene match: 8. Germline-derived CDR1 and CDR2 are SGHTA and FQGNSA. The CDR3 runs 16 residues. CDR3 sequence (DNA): TGTGCCAGCAGCCCTCCGGGACTAGCGGGAAAGAATGAGCAGTTCTTC. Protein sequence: CASSPPGLAGKNEQFF. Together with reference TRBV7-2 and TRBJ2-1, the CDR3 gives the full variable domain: GAGVSQSPSNKVTEKGKDVELRCDPISGHTALYWYRQSLGQGLEFLIYFQGNSAPDKSGLPSDRFSAERTGGSVSTLTIQRTQQEDSAVYLCASSPPGLAGKNEQFFGPGTRLTVL.

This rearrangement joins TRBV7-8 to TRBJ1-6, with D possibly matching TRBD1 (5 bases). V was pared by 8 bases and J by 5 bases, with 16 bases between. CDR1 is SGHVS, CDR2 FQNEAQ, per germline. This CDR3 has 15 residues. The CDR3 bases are TGTGCCAGCGGACCCGGGAGGGGAGATAATTCACCCCTCCACTTT. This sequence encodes CASGPGRGDNSPLHF.

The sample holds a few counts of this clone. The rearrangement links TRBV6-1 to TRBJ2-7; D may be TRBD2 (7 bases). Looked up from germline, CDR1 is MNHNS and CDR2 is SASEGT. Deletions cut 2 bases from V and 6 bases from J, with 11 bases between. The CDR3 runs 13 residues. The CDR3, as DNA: TGTGCCAGCAGTGAATACAGGGAGGGCGAGCAGTACTTC. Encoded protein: CASSEYREGEQYF.

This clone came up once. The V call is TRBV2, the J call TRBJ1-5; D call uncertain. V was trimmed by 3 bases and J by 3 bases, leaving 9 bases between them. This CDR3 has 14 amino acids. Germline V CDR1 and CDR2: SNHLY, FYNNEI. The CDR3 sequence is CASSDSGVNQPQHF. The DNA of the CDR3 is TGTGCCAGCAGTGACTCTGGAGTCAATCAGCCCCAGCATTTT.

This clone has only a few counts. CDR3 in amino acids: CASSPSRQVNQPQHF. The CDR3 DNA is TGTGCCAGCAGCCCTAGTCGGCAGGTCAATCAGCCCCAGCATTTT. The chain carries TRBV7-8 and TRBJ1-5; D ambiguous. V was cut by 5 bases and J by 3 bases, with 14 bases left in between. The CDR3 runs 15 residues. The germline V gene encodes CDR1 SGHVS and CDR2 FQNEAQ.

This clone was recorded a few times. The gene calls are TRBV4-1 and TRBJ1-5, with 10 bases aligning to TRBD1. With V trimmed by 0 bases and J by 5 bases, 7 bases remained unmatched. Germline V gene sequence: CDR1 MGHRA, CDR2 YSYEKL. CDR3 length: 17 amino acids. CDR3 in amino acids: CASSQDRGQGSHQPQHF. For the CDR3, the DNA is TGCGCCAGCAGCCAAGATCGGGGACAGGGGTCCCATCAGCCCCAGCATTTT.

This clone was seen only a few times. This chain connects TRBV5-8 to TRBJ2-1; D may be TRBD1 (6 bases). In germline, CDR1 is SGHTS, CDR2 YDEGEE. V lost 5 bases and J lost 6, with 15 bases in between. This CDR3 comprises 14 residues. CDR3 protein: CASRNRASGNEQFF. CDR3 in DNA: TGTGCCAGCAGGAACAGGGCCTCCGGCAATGAGCAGTTCTTC. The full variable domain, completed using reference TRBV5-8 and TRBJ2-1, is EAGVTQSPTHLIKTRGQQATLRCSPISGHTSVYWYQQALGLGLQFLLWYDEGEERNRGNFPPRFSGRQFPNYSSELNVNALELEDSALYLCASRNRASGNEQFFGPGTRLTVL.

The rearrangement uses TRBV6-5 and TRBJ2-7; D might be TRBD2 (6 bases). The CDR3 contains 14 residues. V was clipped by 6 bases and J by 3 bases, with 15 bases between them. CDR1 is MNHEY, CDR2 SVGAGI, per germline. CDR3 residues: CASRKSTGSYEQYF. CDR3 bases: TGTGCCAGCAGAAAGAGTACCGGGAGCTACGAGCAGTACTTC.

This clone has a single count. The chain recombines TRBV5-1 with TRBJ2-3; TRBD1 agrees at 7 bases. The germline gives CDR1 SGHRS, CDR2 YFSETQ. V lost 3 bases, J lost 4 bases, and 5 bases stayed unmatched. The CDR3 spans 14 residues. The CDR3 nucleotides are TGCGCCAGCAGCTCCAGGGGGTCGGCAGATACGCAGTATTTT. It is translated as CASSSRGSADTQYF.

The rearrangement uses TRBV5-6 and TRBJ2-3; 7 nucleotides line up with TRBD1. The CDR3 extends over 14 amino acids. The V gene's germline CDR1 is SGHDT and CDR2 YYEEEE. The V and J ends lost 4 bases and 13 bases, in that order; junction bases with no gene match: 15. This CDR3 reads CASSGTGETPHEYF. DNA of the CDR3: TGTGCCAGCAGCGGAACAGGGGAGACACCTCATGAGTATTTT.

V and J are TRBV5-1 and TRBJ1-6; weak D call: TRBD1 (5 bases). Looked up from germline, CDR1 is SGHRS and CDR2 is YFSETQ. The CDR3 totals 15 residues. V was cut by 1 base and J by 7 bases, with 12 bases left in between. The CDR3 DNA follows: TGCGCCAGCAGCTTGTTCGGGACGGAAAATTCACCCCTCCACTTT. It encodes CASSLFGTENSPLHF.

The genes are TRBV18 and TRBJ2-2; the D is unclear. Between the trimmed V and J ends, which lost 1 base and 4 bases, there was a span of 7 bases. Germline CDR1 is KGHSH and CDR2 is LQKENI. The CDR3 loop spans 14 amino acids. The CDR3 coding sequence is TGTGCCAGCTCACCACAGTCGGGCACCGGGGAGCTGTTTTTT. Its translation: CASSPQSGTGELFF.

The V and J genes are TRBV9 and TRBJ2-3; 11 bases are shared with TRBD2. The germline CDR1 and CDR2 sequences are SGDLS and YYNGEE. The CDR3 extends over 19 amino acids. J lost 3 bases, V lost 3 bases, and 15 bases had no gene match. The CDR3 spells CASSDPGLAVWLGTDTQYF. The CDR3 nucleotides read TGTGCCAGCAGCGATCCGGGACTAGCGGTATGGTTAGGGACAGATACGCAGTATTTT.

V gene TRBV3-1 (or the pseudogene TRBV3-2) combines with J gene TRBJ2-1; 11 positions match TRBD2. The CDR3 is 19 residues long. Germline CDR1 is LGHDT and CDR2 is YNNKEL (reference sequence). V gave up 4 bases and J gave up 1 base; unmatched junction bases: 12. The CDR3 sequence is CASSPPAGSGRVSYNEQFF. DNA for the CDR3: TGTGCCAGCAGCCCACCTGCGGGTAGCGGGAGGGTTTCCTACAATGAGCAGTTCTTC.

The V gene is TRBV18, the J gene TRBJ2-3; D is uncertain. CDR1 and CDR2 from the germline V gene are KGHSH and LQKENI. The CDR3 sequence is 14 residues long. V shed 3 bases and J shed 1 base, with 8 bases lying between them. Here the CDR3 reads CASSPPTRTDTQYF. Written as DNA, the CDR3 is TGTGCCAGCTCACCCCCGACCCGCACAGATACGCAGTATTTT.

The DNA for the CDR3 is TGTGCCAGCAGCACCTACTACCGGGACAGGCCGAACACCGGGGAGCTGTTTTTT. It is translated as CASSTYYRDRPNTGELFF. The rearrangement uses TRBV7-8 and TRBJ2-2; 8 bases agree with TRBD1. Germline CDR1 SGHVS, CDR2 FQNEAQ. This CDR3 region has 18 residues. J gave up 0 bases and V 5 bases, and 11 bases lay outside the gene matches.

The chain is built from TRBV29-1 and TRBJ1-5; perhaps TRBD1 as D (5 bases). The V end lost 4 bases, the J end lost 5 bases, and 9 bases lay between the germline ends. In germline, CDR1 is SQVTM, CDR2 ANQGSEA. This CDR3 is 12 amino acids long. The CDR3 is CSVGQGDQPQHF. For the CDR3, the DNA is TGCAGCGTTGGGCAGGGCGATCAGCCCCAGCATTTT.